Sequencing of this TCR beta chain was carried out in a study of human T cells and chemical hapten exposure. Unfractionated whole blood was the source of the extracted total RNA. There are a few counts of this clonotype. What the library attached to individual cDNA molecules were unique molecular identifiers. Original analysis: TCRs per sample had a median of about 100,000 and ranged from about 23,224 to 700,000. TCRdb itself ran the reads through MiXCR, one entry per CDR3 protein. It is TCRdb's table, rather than the study itself, that gives the V and J calls and clone size. Among about 120,000 distinct CDR3 sequences, over 6.5% were seen once, and the ten largest hold over 1.1%. CDR3 length: 13 amino acids. Germline CDR1 is LGHNA and CDR2 is YSLEER. The V end was cut by 0 bases, the J end by 8 bases, with 8 bases between.

The V call is TRBV4-3, the J call TRBJ2-1; weak D call: TRBD2 (6 bases). The sequence came from a human donor in good health. Some clones in this sample may be carry-over from other donors' samples. The specimen sequenced was whole blood. CDR3 loop: CASSQDAGHEQFF. The CDR3 DNA follows: TGCGCCAGCAGCCAAGATGCGGGACATGAGCAGTTCTTC.